This entry describes one TCR beta chain. This entry belongs to a study of blood T cell repertoires in COVID-19. For the study at large: COVID-19 samples, acute and convalescent, were from the United States, Italy and Spain. PBMCs, B-cell-depleted T cells, or T cells provided the cDNA or gDNA that made up the material.

Study processing details: For nucleated cells, counts were estimated from reference gene primer amplification. Using immunoSEQ multiplex PCR, the repertoire was profiled, and TCRdb retains in-frame clones only, with some absent. The V and J calls and the clone size are those of that table, but D and trimming were determined from the DNA. The table shows 250,000 to 300,000 clones, with about four fifths occurring only once. Germline V gene lookup returns CDR1 MNHEY and CDR2 SVGAGI. J lost 0 bases, V lost 6 bases, and 2 bases had no gene match. The CDR3 totals 15 residues. Sample: peripheral blood. The chain is built from TRBV6-5 and TRBJ1-4; 9 bases match TRBD1. The sequence came from a woman aged 55-69 years with active or convalescent COVID-19. For the CDR3, the DNA is TGTGCCAGCAGACGACAGGGGGCAACTAATGAAAAACTGTTTTTT. It encodes CASRRQGATNEKLFF.